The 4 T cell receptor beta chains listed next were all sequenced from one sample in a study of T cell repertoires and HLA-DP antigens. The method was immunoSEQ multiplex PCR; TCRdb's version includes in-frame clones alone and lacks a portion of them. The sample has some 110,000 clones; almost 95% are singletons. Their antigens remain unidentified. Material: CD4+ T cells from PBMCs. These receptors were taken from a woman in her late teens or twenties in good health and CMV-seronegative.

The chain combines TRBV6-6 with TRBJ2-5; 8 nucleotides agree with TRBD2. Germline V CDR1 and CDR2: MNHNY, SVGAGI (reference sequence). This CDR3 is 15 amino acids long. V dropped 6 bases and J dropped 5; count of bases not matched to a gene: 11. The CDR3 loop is CASSSPGLVRETQYF. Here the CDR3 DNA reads TGTGCCAGCAGCTCACCGGGACTAGTGAGGGAGACCCAGTACTTC.

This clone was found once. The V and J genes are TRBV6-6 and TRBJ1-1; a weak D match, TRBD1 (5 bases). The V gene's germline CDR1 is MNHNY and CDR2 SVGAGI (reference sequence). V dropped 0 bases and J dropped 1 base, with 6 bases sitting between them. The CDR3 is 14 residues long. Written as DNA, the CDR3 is TGTGCCAGCAGTTACTCCGGGGGGAACACTGAAGCTTTCTTT. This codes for CASSYSGGNTEAFF.

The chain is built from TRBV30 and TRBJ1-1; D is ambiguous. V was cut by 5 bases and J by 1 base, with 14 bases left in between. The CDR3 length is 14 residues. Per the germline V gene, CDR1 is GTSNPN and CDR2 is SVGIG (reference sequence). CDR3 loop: CAWWHGFPNTEAFF. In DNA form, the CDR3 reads TGTGCCTGGTGGCATGGGTTTCCGAACACTGAAGCTTTCTTT.

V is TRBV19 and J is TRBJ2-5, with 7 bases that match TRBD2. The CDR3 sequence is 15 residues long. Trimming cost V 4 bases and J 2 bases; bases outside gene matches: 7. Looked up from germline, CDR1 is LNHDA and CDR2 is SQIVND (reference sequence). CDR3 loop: CASSRGAAGQETQYF. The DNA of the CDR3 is TGTGCCAGTAGTAGGGGCGCAGCGGGACAAGAGACCCAGTACTTC.